Listed below are T cell receptor beta chains from one sample, sequenced in a study of blood T cells in healthy people across ages. TCRdb fed the 5' RACE reads into MiXCR, producing one record per CDR3 protein. The repertoire includes 800,000 to 950,000 distinct CDR3 sequences, 48% of them detected once, and roughly an eighth sits in the top ten. The sample comprised blood. Receptors originate from a man in his thirties or forties in good health. The CDR3 runs from the conserved cysteine through the conserved F or W. A D gene is named only where the DNA matches it firmly. Clone size is not always given. Where it is, it says once, few, many or a class for expanded clones.

TRBV10-3	-	TRBJ1-4	-	TGTGCCATCAGTCAAGCCTTGGCAACTAATGAAAAACTGTTTTTT	CAISQALATNEKLFF
TRBV29-1	TRBD1	TRBJ1-1	-	TGCAGCGTCCAGGACAGGGTAGACACTGAAGCTTTCTTT	CSVQDRVDTEAFF
TRBV7-9	-	TRBJ2-4	-	TGTGCCAGCAGCATAATTACGGGGGCCAAAAACATTGAGTACTTC	CASSIITGAKNIEYF
TRBV4-1	TRBD2	TRBJ2-7	-	TGCGCCAGCAGCCTCCTAGCGGGGGCTGACAAGCCCGAGCAGTACTTC	CASSLLAGADKPEQYF
TRBV29-1	TRBD1	TRBJ2-1	many	TGCAGCGTGAATGGACAGGTGCCCTACAATGAGCAGTTCTTC	CSVNGQVPYNEQFF
TRBV30	TRBD1	TRBJ2-1	-	TGTGCCTGGAGCTACAGGGGGAATGAGCAGTTCTTC	CAWSYRGNEQFF
TRBV4-1	TRBD2	TRBJ2-1	-	TGCGCCAGCAGCCGGAGAGGACTAGCGGGGGTCACCGCGAAGTCCTACAATGAGCAGTTCTTC	CASSRRGLAGVTAKSYNEQFF
TRBV24-1	-	TRBJ2-1	-	TGTGCCACCAGTACTCGGTCTACCTCCTACAATGAGCAGTTCTTC	CATSTRSTSYNEQFF
TRBV10-3	-	TRBJ2-7	-	TGTGCCATCAGTGAGTCGATAGGACAGACCTACGAGCAGTACTTC	CAISESIGQTYEQYF
TRBV5-5	-	TRBJ2-3	-	TGTGCCAGCAGCCAGGACTATTTCACAGATACGCAGTATTTT	CASSQDYFTDTQYF
TRBV10-3	-	TRBJ1-4	few	TGTGCCATCAGGGCCGCCACGAGCGGAGAAAAACTGTTTTTT	CAIRAATSGEKLFF
TRBV11-1	-	TRBJ1-6	-	TGTGCCAGCAGCTCACCGACCAATAATTCACCCCTCCACTTT	CASSSPTNNSPLHF
TRBV27	-	TRBJ2-7	once	TGTGCCAGCAGTTCCCCATCAGGGGACTACGAGCAGTACTTC	CASSSPSGDYEQYF
TRBV2	TRBD2	TRBJ2-2	-	TGTGCCAGCAGTGATCCTAGCGGGGGACACACCGGGGAGCTGTTTTTT	CASSDPSGGHTGELFF
TRBV4-1	-	TRBJ1-2	-	TGCGCCAGCAGCCAAGATCCAGCCACTAAAATACCTTTTCTAGATTATTCCTATGGCTACACCTTC	CASSQDPATKIPFLDYSYGYTF
TRBV6-6	-	TRBJ2-1	few	TGTGCCAGCAGCCGTCCTGGGGGCTTGGATGAGCAGTTCTTC	CASSRPGGLDEQFF